A selection of T cell receptor beta chains follows, all from one sample in a study of immune evolution from preneoplasia to lung adenocarcinoma. Generated by immunoSEQ multiplex PCR, the TCRdb table keeps only in-frame clones and is missing some. The table includes thousands of clones, around 86% detected once. Sample: FFPE minimally invasive lung adenocarcinoma tissue. Receptors originate from a donor older than 65 with lung adenocarcinoma. The CDR3 runs from the conserved cysteine through the conserved F or W. The order of the fields is clone size, D gene, J gene, V gene, CDR3 DNA, CDR3 protein. The D gene is left open where the match is weak. The size field is filled for only some rows; it gives once, few, many or a size class.

-,TRBD1,TRBJ1-2,TRBV5-1,TGCGCCAGCAGCTCGGACAGGGTCCACTACACCTTC,CASSSDRVHYTF
-,-,TRBJ2-6,TRBV10-3,TGTGCCATCCGGGGCTCTGGGGCCAACGTCCTGACTTTC,CAIRGSGANVLTF
-,-,TRBJ1-2,TRBV28,TGTGCCAGCAGTTTAACAGGGCGGGATGGCTACACCTTC,CASSLTGRDGYTF
-,-,TRBJ1-3,TRBV30,TGTGCCTGGAGGGACCATACCCGGGGAAACACCATATATTTT,CAWRDHTRGNTIYF
-,-,TRBJ2-2,TRBV30,TGTGCCTGGAGTAACACCTCGGAGACCGGGGAGCTGTTTTTT,CAWSNTSETGELFF
-,-,TRBJ2-5,TRBV18,TGTGCCAGCTCACCCGCGGAAGAGACCCAGTACTTC,CASSPAEETQYF
once,-,TRBJ1-1,TRBV7-3,TGTGCCAGCAGCTTACAGGGGAATGGGGGCACTGAAGCTTTCTTT,CASSLQGNGGTEAFF
-,-,TRBJ2-1,TRBV7-3,TGTGCCAGCAGCTTAATGGGCTCCTCCTACAATGAGCAGTTCTTC,CASSLMGSSYNEQFF
-,-,TRBJ2-1,TRBV5-1,TGCGCCAGAGTGGGCTACAACAATGAGCAGTTCTTC,CARVGYNNEQFF
-,-,TRBJ1-1,TRBV7-8,TGTGCCAGCAGCCATGGGGGCCCTGAAGCTTTCTTT,CASSHGGPEAFF
-,-,TRBJ1-2,TRBV28,TGTGCCAGCAGTTTAAATAACTATGGCTACACCTTC,CASSLNNYGYTF
once,-,TRBJ2-7,TRBV30,TGTGCCTGGAGTTTCGGCAGAGCTTACTCCTACGAGCAGTACTTC,CAWSFGRAYSYEQYF
-,-,TRBJ1-5,TRBV28,TGTGCCAGCAGTTACAATAGCAATCAGCCCCAGCATTTT,CASSYNSNQPQHF
-,-,TRBJ2-6,TRBV28,TGTGCCAGCACCACGTCGGTGACCGATTACTCTGGGGCCAACGTCCTGACTTTC,CASTTSVTDYSGANVLTF
few,-,TRBJ1-1,TRBV6-1,TGTGCCAGCAGTGAAGCGAGGTGGGCTAGCACTGAAGCTTTCTTT,CASSEARWASTEAFF
few,TRBD2,TRBJ2-7,TRBV29-1,TGCAGCGTTGAGGATCGGGAGGGCCCTGGCGAGCAGTACTTC,CSVEDREGPGEQYF
-,-,TRBJ2-7,TRBV4-1,TGCGCCAGCAGCCAAGGGGTAGGGTTCTCCTACGAGCAGTACTTC,CASSQGVGFSYEQYF
-,-,TRBJ2-1,TRBV7-2,TGTGCCAGCAGTACTTACAATGAGCAGTTCTTC,CASSTYNEQFF
-,TRBD1,TRBJ2-1,TRBV19,TGTGCCAGTAGTTTGAACTCTCCGGGACAGGGTAGCTCCTACAATGAGCAGTTCTTC,CASSLNSPGQGSSYNEQFF
once,-,TRBJ2-6,TRBV6-5,TGTGCCAGCAGTTATTTTGGGGCCAACGTCCTGACTTTC,CASSYFGANVLTF
-,-,TRBJ1-2,TRBV6-5,TGTGCCAGCAGTTACTCCGCCAGCTTTAACTATGGCCACACCTTC,CASSYSASFNYGHTF
-,-,TRBJ2-3,TRBV27,TGTGCCAGCAGTAGTGTATTTACAGATACGCAGTATTTT,CASSSVFTDTQYF
-,-,TRBJ2-5,TRBV4-1,TGCGCCAGCAGCCAAGAAGGGCTGGAGACCCAGTACTTC,CASSQEGLETQYF
few,-,TRBJ1-2,TRBV4-1,TGCGCCAGCAGTGCGACACGGGGATTCAGTGGCTACACCTTC,CASSATRGFSGYTF
-,-,TRBJ2-1,TRBV7-9,TGTGCCAGCAGCTTATCTAGCTTAGCCTACAATGAGCAGTTCTTC,CASSLSSLAYNEQFF
-,TRBD2,TRBJ2-1,TRBV2,TGTGCCAGCAGTGAACGTCCAGCGGGAGCGAGTGAGCAGTTCTTC,CASSERPAGASEQFF
-,-,TRBJ2-1,TRBV6-1,TGTGCCAGCAGGTTAGCGCCGGGGCTTGAGCAGTTCTTC,CASRLAPGLEQFF
-,-,TRBJ2-7,TRBV28,TGTGCCAGCGCCATTAATTCCGCCGAGCAGTACTTC,CASAINSAEQYF
once,-,TRBJ2-7,TRBV18,TGTGCCAGCTCACCATTCGGGTCCTACGAGCAGTACTTC,CASSPFGSYEQYF
-,-,TRBJ1-4,TRBV28,TGTGCCAGCAGTACTCCAGGGGCCCGGGGTGAAAAACTGTTTTTT,CASSTPGARGEKLFF
few,-,TRBJ1-3,TRBV9,TGTGCCAGCAGCCCCAGACAGGCTAGCTCTGGAAACACCATATATTTT,CASSPRQASSGNTIYF
-,-,TRBJ1-5,TRBV28,TGTGCCAGCAGTTTGGGGATTCGACAGCTTAGCAATCAGCCCCAGCATTTT,CASSLGIRQLSNQPQHF
-,TRBD1,TRBJ2-1,TRBV4-1,TGCGCCAGTAGAGTCGACAGGGCAACCTACAATGAGCAGTTCTTC,CASRVDRATYNEQFF
-,-,TRBJ2-2,TRBV6-1,TGTGCCAGCAGTCGAGGGGTTACCAACACCGGGGAGCTGTTTTTT,CASSRGVTNTGELFF
few,-,TRBJ1-4,TRBV28,TGTGCCAGCAGGGGGTTACAGGGAGGTGAAAAACTGTTTTTT,CASRGLQGGEKLFF
-,TRBD1,TRBJ2-7,TRBV29-1,TGCAGCGTTGGAGCCCGGGACAGGGTAGACGAGCAGTACTTC,CSVGARDRVDEQYF
once,TRBD2,TRBJ2-7,TRBV11-2,TGTGCCAGCAGCTTGAGGACTAGCCGTGCCTACGAGCAGTACTTC,CASSLRTSRAYEQYF
-,-,TRBJ2-3,TRBV28,TGTGCCAGCAGGGGGGGGGCCATGGGCACAGATACGCAGTATTTT,CASRGGAMGTDTQYF
-,TRBD2,TRBJ2-1,TRBV7-3,TGTGCCAGCAGCCTACTGGCTAGCGGGAGTAATGAGCAGTTCTTC,CASSLLASGSNEQFF
-,-,TRBJ2-7,TRBV5-4,TGTGCCAGCAGCCCCAGGCCAGCGGGCGTCTCCTACGAGCAGTACTTC,CASSPRPAGVSYEQYF
-,-,TRBJ1-3,TRBV28,TGTGCCAGCAGTTCCGGGGTTGATACTGGAAACACCATATATTTT,CASSSGVDTGNTIYF
-,-,TRBJ2-3,TRBV19,TGTGCCAGTAGTACGCCGACACGTAAGGGAGATACGCAGTATTTT,CASSTPTRKGDTQYF
-,-,TRBJ2-2,TRBV6-5,TGTGCCAGCAGTGCTATCCGGGCCGGGGAGCTGTTTTTT,CASSAIRAGELFF
-,-,TRBJ2-2,TRBV5-4,TGTGCCAGCAGCTTGGGCAATCCTAACACCGGGGAGCTGTTTTTT,CASSLGNPNTGELFF
-,-,TRBJ1-4,TRBV6-1,TGTGCCAGCAGTGGCATACAGGGAATCCGCCTGTTTTTT,CASSGIQGIRLFF
few,TRBD1,TRBJ2-1,TRBV5-1,TGCGCCAGCAGCCAGGGACAGGGGAGGATTAGTGAGCAGTTCTTC,CASSQGQGRISEQFF
few,-,TRBJ2-1,TRBV19,TGTGCCAGTAGTATCGGACCTTCAAAGGGTGAGCAGTTCTTC,CASSIGPSKGEQFF
-,-,TRBJ2-5,TRBV5-1,TGCGCCAGCAGCTTGGACAGGGGAGGGGAGACCCAGTACTTC,CASSLDRGGETQYF
-,-,TRBJ1-2,TRBV7-2,TGTGCCAGCAGCTTATCACAAGCCAGGGAGGTCGACTATGGCTACACCTTC,CASSLSQAREVDYGYTF
-,-,TRBJ2-2,TRBV6-6,TGTGCCAGCAGTGACTGGGGATACAACACCGGGGAGCTGTTTTTT,CASSDWGYNTGELFF
-,TRBD2,TRBJ2-7,TRBV14,TGTGCCAGCAGCCTGGGGTGGCTAGCGGGGAGTGAGCAGTACTTC,CASSLGWLAGSEQYF
-,TRBD1,TRBJ2-7,TRBV11-2,TGTGCCAGCAGCTCTATGACCGGGACAGGGACGTACGAGCAGTACTTC,CASSSMTGTGTYEQYF
-,-,TRBJ1-3,TRBV6-5,TGTGCCAGCTCCTCCGGGATGCCTGGAAACACCATATATTTT,CASSSGMPGNTIYF
-,-,TRBJ1-1,TRBV28,TGTGCCAGCAGTTCCACCGGACACATGAACACTGAAGCTTTCTTT,CASSSTGHMNTEAFF
-,TRBD2,TRBJ2-2,TRBV19,TGTGCCAGTAGTATCCCCGCTCATAAAACGGGGACTAGAGGCGGGGAGCTGTTTTTT,CASSIPAHKTGTRGGELFF
once,-,TRBJ2-1,TRBV10-1,TGCGCCAGCAGTGAGTCGCCCGGGAAGAATGAGCAGTTCTTC,CASSESPGKNEQFF
-,TRBD1,TRBJ1-3,TRBV7-8,TGTGCCAGCAGCTTCCGGACAGGGGGCGCCTCTGGAAACACCATATATTTT,CASSFRTGGASGNTIYF
-,TRBD2,TRBJ2-7,TRBV28,TGTGCCAGCAGCCCGGGGACTACTTTATCCTACGAGCAGTACTTC,CASSPGTTLSYEQYF